The sequence of this T cell receptor (beta chain) was determined in a study of OX40 agonist ivuxolimab in advanced cancers. Turning to the study itself: An anti-OX40 (CD134) antibody with agonistic activity, ivuxolimab, was administered to patients. The study enrolled dose-escalation patients with hepatocellular carcinoma, melanoma, renal cell or head and neck cancer. The study's findings and limits: The study found that CD8+ T cells averaged more expanded clones than CD4+. The specificity for antigen of the expanded peripheral T cells was not determined.

Worth noting for this clone: Its antigen is not known.

Sequenced by immunoSEQ multiplex PCR; TCRdb stores in-frame clones only, minus some. The data contain about 100,000 clones, nearly 90% of them singletons. The CDR3 has 17 amino acids. Germline assignment: CDR1 SNHLY and CDR2 FYNNEI. The V and J ends lost 6 bases and 0 bases respectively, with 15 bases between them. The sample here was CD4+ or CD8+ T cells sorted from blood, taken in a trial of the OX40 agonist ivuxolimab. The TCR sequence derives from an adult with an advanced solid tumor such as melanoma, head and neck, liver or kidney cancer. The J gene is TRBJ2-6, the V gene TRBV2; D possibly corresponds to TRBD2 (6 bases). The CDR3 reads CASSSRLGGSGANVLTF. CDR3 nucleotide sequence: TGTGCCAGCAGCTCCCGGCTGGGGGGCTCTGGGGCCAACGTCCTGACTTTC. The variable domain in full, with the rest retrieved from reference TRBV2 and TRBJ2-6, is EPEVTQTPSHQVTQMGQEVILRCVPISNHLYFYWYRQILGQKVEFLVSFYNNEISEKSEIFDDQFSVERPDGSNFTLKIRSTKLEDSAMYFCASSSRLGGSGANVLTFGAGSRLTVL.